Listed below are T cell receptor beta chains from one sample, sequenced in a study of shared clonotypes between healthy human individuals. Clones were sequenced by immunoSEQ multiplex PCR, and TCRdb holds only the in-frame ones, with some missing. The table has 1.5 million to 2.5 million clones, about 94% seen once; the top ten hold 1.2%. The material sequenced was naive CD8+ T cells sorted from blood. The receptors come from a man younger than 35 in good health. The CDR3 runs from the conserved cysteine through the conserved F or W. A D gene is named only where the DNA matches it firmly. For some rows the clone size is stated as once, few or many, or as a class when expanded; others skip it.

>TRBJ2-2|.|TRBD2|TRBV5-4
CASSLGLAFGELFF
TGTGCCAGCAGCTTGGGACTAGCATTCGGGGAGCTGTTTTTT
>TRBJ1-2|.|.|TRBV6-5
CASSYSDGINYGYTF
TGTGCCAGCAGTTACTCGGACGGGATTAACTATGGCTACACCTTC
>TRBJ2-1|once|.|TRBV9
CASSTGAFPNEQFF
TGTGCCAGCAGCACCGGGGCCTTCCCCAATGAGCAGTTCTTC
>TRBJ2-3|.|.|TRBV4-1
CASSQGWPATQYF
TGCGCCAGCAGCCAAGGCTGGCCCGCTACGCAGTATTTT
>TRBJ2-7|.|.|TRBV6-5
CASSYHGSSYEQYF
TGTGCCAGCAGTTACCACGGCAGCTCCTACGAGCAGTACTTC
>TRBJ1-5|.|.|TRBV7-6
CASSLGQGQPQHF
TGTGCCAGCAGCTTGGGGCAGGGTCAGCCCCAGCATTTT
>TRBJ2-7|.|.|TRBV28
CASSYGQSVAYEQYF
TGTGCCAGCAGTTACGGACAGTCCGTCGCCTACGAGCAGTACTTC
>TRBJ1-1|.|TRBD1|TRBV28
CASSQGAYEAFF
TGTGCCAGCAGTCAGGGGGCATATGAAGCTTTCTTT
>TRBJ2-2|.|.|TRBV2
CASSESRGGELFF
TGTGCCAGCAGTGAATCCAGGGGAGGGGAGCTGTTTTTT
>TRBJ2-1|.|TRBD2|TRBV12-5
CASGLVVGVAGTYYNEQFF
TGTGCTAGTGGTTTGGTGGTCGGGGTAGCGGGGACATACTACAATGAGCAGTTCTTC
>TRBJ2-7|.|TRBD1|TRBV5-1
CASSPQGDEQYF
TGCGCCAGCAGCCCCCAGGGGGACGAGCAGTACTTC
>TRBJ2-7|.|.|TRBV4-3
CASSPSDRSTYEQYF
TGCGCCAGCAGCCCGTCCGACAGGTCTACCTACGAGCAGTACTTC
>TRBJ2-7|.|.|TRBV28
CASSLANSPYEQYF
TGTGCCAGCAGTTTAGCGAATAGCCCCTACGAGCAGTACTTC
>TRBJ2-3|once|TRBD2|TRBV5-6
CASSLAVSGSPTDTQYF
TGTGCCAGCAGCTTGGCTGTTAGCGGGAGCCCCACAGATACGCAGTATTTT
>TRBJ2-5|.|.|TRBV4-3
CASSQDVRSGVGSEETQYF
TGCGCCAGCAGCCAAGATGTACGATCCGGTGTAGGGTCGGAAGAGACCCAGTACTTC
>TRBJ1-2|.|.|TRBV5-1
CASSLVEGYGYTF
TGCGCCAGCAGCTTGGTTGAGGGCTATGGCTACACCTTC
>TRBJ2-1|.|TRBD2|TRBV6-6
CASSYGAGEQFF
TGTGCCAGCAGTTACGGAGCGGGAGAGCAGTTCTTC
>TRBJ2-1|.|.|TRBV5-1
CASSLASGGNEQFF
TGCGCCAGCAGCTTGGCGTCAGGGGGGAATGAGCAGTTCTTC
>TRBJ1-2|once|TRBD1|TRBV5-6
CASSYGTAGYTF
TGTGCCAGCAGCTACGGGACAGCGGGCTACACCTTC
>TRBJ1-2|.|.|TRBV4-1
CASSQDGGQIAGGYTF
TGCGCCAGCAGCCAAGATGGCGGACAGATAGCGGGTGGCTACACCTTC
>TRBJ1-6|.|.|TRBV6-5
CASGPWGSPLHF
TGTGCCAGCGGGCCATGGGGTTCACCCCTCCACTTT
>TRBJ2-7|.|.|TRBV30
CAWTPFSFGVYEQYF
TGTGCCTGGACCCCCTTTTCGTTCGGGGTTTACGAGCAGTACTTC